This entry lists 31 T cell receptor beta chains sequenced from one sample in a study of T cell repertoires in cytomegalovirus infection. TCRdb redid the calling of the reads with MiXCR, one entry per CDR3 protein. The sample includes some 450,000 distinct CDR3 sequences, roughly a third seen only once; the top ten take approximately 15%. Sequencing was carried out using PBMCs. The receptors come from a human donor in good health (CMV status not recorded). Some clones in this sample may be carry-over from other donors' samples.

The gene calls are TRBV28 and TRBJ1-4; no clear D. There are 13 residues in the CDR3. V dropped 3 bases and J dropped 2 bases, with 4 bases sitting between them. Germline V gives CDR1 MDHEN, CDR2 SYDVKM. This CDR3 reads CASSFSTNEKLFF. CDR3 nucleotides: TGTGCCAGCAGTTTTAGCACTAATGAAAAACTGTTTTTT.

The chain joins TRBV7-9 to TRBJ2-1; D possibly corresponds to TRBD1 (6 bases). The V end was cut by 7 bases, the J end by 10 bases, with 20 bases between. The germline V gene has CDR1 SEHNR and CDR2 FQNEAQ (reference sequence). The CDR3 spans 14 residues. CDR3 protein: CASTDRDTISEQFF. CDR3 DNA sequence: TGTGCCAGCACCGACCGGGACACGATTTCCGAGCAGTTCTTC.

The rearrangement joins TRBV6-2 or TRBV6-3 to TRBJ1-2; D is unclear. V was cut by 4 bases and J by 5 bases, with 11 bases left in between. The length of the CDR3 is 13 residues. Germline V gene sequence: CDR1 MNHEY, CDR2 SVGEGT. In DNA form, the CDR3 reads TGTGCCAGCAGTTCGACAACTCAGTATGGCTACACCTTC. Encoded protein: CASSSTTQYGYTF.

This rearrangement joins TRBV2 to TRBJ2-5; D call uncertain. CDR1 is SNHLY, CDR2 FYNNEI, per germline. The CDR3 has 13 residues. Trimming took 1 base from V and 5 from J, leaving 8 bases between them. The CDR3 coding sequence is TGTGCCAGCAGTGAAGGGAACGGGGAGACCCAGTACTTC. Its translation: CASSEGNGETQYF.

This clonotype has ten or more counts. This chain joins TRBV7-2 and TRBJ1-5, with a possible D match to TRBD1 (5 bases). The CDR3 has 15 residues. Deletions cut 4 bases from V and 3 bases from J, with 13 bases between. Germline-derived CDR1 and CDR2 are SGHTA and FQGNSA. The CDR3 sequence: CASSSQGLYNQPQHF. The CDR3, as DNA: TGTGCCAGCAGCTCCCAGGGATTATACAATCAGCCCCAGCATTTT.

This clonotype was found a few times. V and J are TRBV15 and TRBJ1-1; 7 nucleotides match TRBD1. CDR1 LNHNV and CDR2 YYDKDF come from the germline V gene (reference sequence). V shed 0 bases, J shed 7 bases, and the junction held 8 bases outside the gene matches. The CDR3 spans 15 residues. CDR3 in DNA: TGTGCCACCAGCAGAGAGGCCCCGGGACAGAGTGAAGCTTTCTTT. As protein: CATSREAPGQSEAFF.

This clonotype was recorded at least ten times. The chain employs TRBV7-2 and TRBJ2-1; 9 bases map to TRBD2. CDR3 length: 16 residues. Germline lookup yields CDR1 SGHTA and CDR2 FQGNSA. V lost 1 base, J lost 4 bases, and 5 bases stayed unmatched. Written as DNA, the CDR3 is TGTGCCAGCAGCTTAGGAGCGGGGGGAAGGTACAATGAGCAGTTCTTC. This translates into CASSLGAGGRYNEQFF.

The chain carries TRBV19 and TRBJ2-5, with D tentatively TRBD1 or TRBD2 (6 bases each). The germline V gene encodes CDR1 LNHDA and CDR2 SQIVND (reference sequence). The CDR3 runs 13 residues. Trimming removed 6 bases from V and 3 bases from J, with 11 bases in between. The CDR3 nucleotides read TGTGCCAGTAGGACCGGGGGCGAAGAGACCCAGTACTTC. Protein: CASRTGGEETQYF.

The chain employs TRBV10-3 and TRBJ1-2, with a weak D call TRBD1 (5 bases). Germline loops: CDR1 ENHRY, CDR2 SYGVKD. This CDR3 spans 14 amino acids. V shed 11 bases and J shed 6 bases, with 22 bases lying between them. The CDR3, as DNA: TGTGCCGTCCATTCGGGGGGGAGTGGAGATGGCTACACCTTC. This encodes CAVHSGGSGDGYTF.

As regards this clonotype: The conserved phenylalanine or tryptophan is not found at the CDR3 terminus, so this likely reflects a read error. This chain uses TRBV15 with TRBJ2-1, with D tentatively TRBD1 or TRBD2 (6 bases each). The germline gives CDR1 LNHNV, CDR2 YYDKDF (reference sequence). V gave up 3 bases and J gave up 9 bases, with 18 bases separating them. The CDR3 length is 15 residues. The CDR3 DNA sequence: TGTGCCACCAGCAGGGGGGGCGTAGCGGATGGTGAGCAGTTCTGC. This translates into CATSRGGVADGEQFC.

The rearrangement uses TRBV19 and TRBJ2-5; possible D gene TRBD2, 6 bases. V lost 8 bases to trimming and J lost 2 bases, with 12 bases between them. There are 13 residues in the CDR3. Germline V gene sequence: CDR1 LNHDA, CDR2 SQIVND (reference sequence). The CDR3 DNA reads as TGTGCCAGTGGAGGGACTCCTCAAGAGACCCAGTACTTC. Translated: CASGGTPQETQYF.

A note on this clonotype: This may be a read error, as it is one base from a much larger clone. This chain connects TRBV7-2 to TRBJ1-2; TRBD1 matches 8 bases. The CDR3 is 14 amino acids. Germline-derived CDR1 and CDR2 are SGHTA and FQGNSA. Here the CDR3 reads CASSPGQGNFGYTF. CDR3 nucleotides: TGTGCCAGCAGCCCCGGACAGGGAAACTTTGGCTACACCTTC.

With respect to this clonotype: A read error is possible here, since a much larger clone lies one base away. The conserved final phenylalanine or tryptophan is absent from the CDR3, which likely points to a read error. This chain connects TRBV7-6 to TRBJ1-5; D is undetermined. From germline, CDR1 is SGHVS and CDR2 FNYEAQ. There are 14 residues in the CDR3. V gave up 3 bases and J gave up 6 bases, with 12 bases separating them. The CDR3 protein is CASSFRASGQPQHL. CDR3 in DNA: TGTGCCAGCAGCTTCCGTGCCAGCGGTCAGCCCCAGCATTTG.

This chain links TRBV14 with TRBJ2-5, with a tentative D call TRBD1 (5 bases). Germline lookup yields CDR1 SGHDN and CDR2 FVKESK. The V and J ends lost 5 bases and 2 bases respectively, with 12 bases between them. The CDR3 has 14 residues. CDR3 protein: CASSAIRTQETQYF. The CDR3 DNA sequence: TGTGCCAGCAGCGCTATCCGGACACAAGAGACCCAGTACTTC.

This clonotype has only a few counts. The V and J genes are TRBV15 and TRBJ2-3; D is unclear. From germline, CDR1 is LNHNV and CDR2 YYDKDF (reference sequence). The CDR3 is 13 residues long. Trimming cost V 0 bases and J 3 bases, with 4 bases left between them. CDR3 in DNA: TGTGCCACCAGCAGAGATGTTACAGATACGCAGTATTTT. Translating gives CATSRDVTDTQYF.

Concerning this clonotype itself: The conserved final phenylalanine or tryptophan is absent from the CDR3, which likely points to a read error. The chain carries TRBV7-8 and TRBJ2-7, with TRBD1 as a possible D gene (6 bases). This CDR3 is 12 amino acids long. V shed 5 bases and J shed 6 bases, with 11 bases lying between them. Germline assignment: CDR1 SGHVS and CDR2 FQNEAQ. Here the CDR3 reads CASSPGQGEQYY. The CDR3 DNA reads TGTGCCAGCAGCCCGGGACAAGGCGAGCAGTACTAC.

This clonotype has at least ten counts. The chain couples TRBV19 to TRBJ1-4, with D perhaps TRBD1 (6 bases). Germline V CDR1 and CDR2: LNHDA, SQIVND (reference sequence). Between the trimmed V and J ends, which lost 11 bases and 0 bases, there was a span of 10 bases. The CDR3 is 13 amino acids. CDR3 residues: CASRTATNEKLFF. For the CDR3, the DNA is TGTGCCTCTCGGACAGCAACTAATGAAAAACTGTTTTTT.

Concerning this clonotype: This clone may be a read error of a much larger clone one base away. The J gene is TRBJ1-5, the V gene TRBV6-1; D unclear. The CDR3 covers 15 residues. From germline, CDR1 is MNHNS and CDR2 SASEGT. CDR3 loop: CASSEGLTDNHPQHF. DNA of the CDR3: TGTGCCAGCAGTGAAGGTCTAACAGACAATCATCCCCAGCATTTT.

V usage is TRBV20-1 and J usage is TRBJ2-7; TRBD2 matches 9 bases. There are 16 residues in the CDR3. J gave up 7 bases and V 6 bases, and 19 bases lay outside the gene matches. Germline CDR1 and CDR2: DFQATT and SNEGSKA (reference sequence). The CDR3 DNA follows: TGCAGTGCAGAGCCAAAACGACTAGCGGCCTCCAGGGAGCAGTACTTC. This translates into CSAEPKRLAASREQYF.

The CDR3 DNA follows: TGTGCCAGCAGTCACCACAACAGAGGCAATCAGCCCCAGCATTTT. Protein: CASSHHNRGNQPQHF. The V call is TRBV12-3 or TRBV12-4, the J call TRBJ1-5; D is unclear. This CDR3 spans 15 amino acids. V was cut by 5 bases and J by 2 bases, with 13 bases left in between.

This clonotype was picked up many times. The chain combines TRBV12-3 or TRBV12-4 with TRBJ2-5; TRBD2 aligns across 8 bases. With V trimmed by 5 bases and J by 2 bases, 4 bases remained unmatched. The CDR3 loop spans 14 amino acids. CDR3 amino acids: CASSLGTSQETQYF. Here the CDR3 DNA reads TGTGCCAGCAGTCTCGGGACTAGTCAAGAGACCCAGTACTTC.

This clonotype was detected a few times. V and J are TRBV2 and TRBJ1-5; D unresolved. Between the trimmed V and J ends, which lost 1 base and 1 base, there was a span of 11 bases. Per the germline V gene, CDR1 is SNHLY and CDR2 is FYNNEI. This CDR3 is built from 16 residues. Here the CDR3 DNA reads TGTGCCAGCAGTGAAGGGACGGCACCAAGCAATCAGCCCCAGCATTTT. It yields the protein CASSEGTAPSNQPQHF.

This chain links TRBV20-1 with TRBJ1-5; 7 nucleotides match TRBD1. CDR1 DFQATT and CDR2 SNEGSKA come from the germline V gene (reference sequence). The ends lost 5 bases at V and 4 bases at J; junction bases unmatched: 8. CDR3 length equals 14 residues. For the CDR3, the DNA is TGCAGTGCTCCCCGGGGACAGTTAAATCAGCCCCAGCATTTT. It codes for CSAPRGQLNQPQHF.

The chain recombines TRBV12-3 or TRBV12-4 with TRBJ1-4; possible D gene TRBD1, 5 bases. The CDR3 sequence is 14 residues long. The germline V and J ends were trimmed by 5 bases and 8 bases, with 15 bases remaining between them. CDR3: CASSPGRAREKLFF. CDR3 nucleotide sequence: TGTGCCAGCAGTCCTGGCAGGGCTAGAGAAAAACTGTTTTTT.

V and J are TRBV12-3 or TRBV12-4 and TRBJ1-5; maybe TRBD1 (5 bases). The CDR3 runs 12 residues. V was shortened by 2 bases and J by 11 bases, with 10 bases between the two germline ends. The CDR3 sequence is CASSLWGSAQHF. CDR3 coding DNA: TGTGCCAGCAGTTTATGGGGGTCGGCCCAGCATTTT.

This clonotype was picked up many times. The CDR3 DNA follows: TGTGCCAGCAGCTTAGCGATAGAAGGCGAGCAGTACTTC. Its translation is CASSLAIEGEQYF. This chain links TRBV7-8 with TRBJ2-7; D is ambiguous. Trimming removed 0 bases from V and 6 bases from J, with 9 bases in between. Germline V lookup: CDR1 SGHVS, CDR2 FQNEAQ. CDR3 size: 13 residues. Combining the CDR3 with reference TRBV7-8 and TRBJ2-7 gives the whole variable domain GAGVSQSPRYKVAKRGQDVALRCDPISGHVSLFWYQQALGQGPEFLTYFQNEAQLDKSGLPSDRFFAERPEGSVSTLKIQRTQQEDSAVYLCASSLAIEGEQYFGPGTRLTVT.

This clonotype was recorded at least ten times. V is TRBV7-2 and J is TRBJ1-2; D not resolved. CDR1 SGHTA and CDR2 FQGNSA come from the germline V gene. The CDR3 runs 14 residues. Trimming took 0 bases from V and 2 from J, leaving 7 bases between them. CDR3 sequence: CASSLASENYGYTF. In DNA, the CDR3 is TGTGCCAGCAGCTTAGCCTCCGAGAACTATGGCTACACCTTC.

This clonotype has a handful of counts. The V gene is TRBV5-1, the J gene TRBJ2-5; TRBD1 agrees at 7 bases. V was pared by 4 bases and J by 2 bases, with 8 bases of the junction left unmatched. This CDR3 has 15 amino acids. Germline assignment: CDR1 SGHRS and CDR2 YFSETQ. CDR3 amino acids: CASSLIDRAQETQYF. In DNA, the CDR3 is TGCGCCAGCAGCCTAATCGACAGGGCTCAAGAGACCCAGTACTTC.

This sequence joins TRBV2 and TRBJ1-4, with 9 bases fitting TRBD1. The V segment lost 6 bases and the J segment 7 bases; nucleotides outside the gene matches: 6. CDR1 is SNHLY, CDR2 FYNNEI, per germline. The length of the CDR3 is 14 residues. CDR3 nucleotides: TGTGCCAGCAGGTACAGGGGGCAGGGTGAAAAACTGTTTTTT. This codes for CASRYRGQGEKLFF.

The J gene is TRBJ2-5, the V gene TRBV5-5; no clear D gene. The CDR3 sequence is 15 residues long. V lost 4 bases, J lost 4 bases, and 17 bases lay in between. Germline CDR1 SGHKS, CDR2 YYEKEE (reference sequence). CDR3 DNA sequence: TGTGCCAGCAGCCCCTCCCGGGCTTTAGGAGAGACCCAGTACTTC. Amino acid sequence: CASSPSRALGETQYF.

Notes on this clonotype: A much larger clone differs from this one at a single base, so this may be a read error. This CDR3 fails to terminate in the conserved phenylalanine or tryptophan, so it likely reflects a read error. V and J are TRBV7-8 and TRBJ1-3; D ambiguous. CDR1 and CDR2 (germline): SGHVS, FQNEAQ. The CDR3 contains 16 residues. V dropped 5 bases and J dropped 2 bases, with 16 bases sitting between them. The CDR3 nucleotides are TGTGCCAGCAGCCCGCATTTACAAGGGACTGGAAACACCATATATTGT. This translates into CASSPHLQGTGNTIYC.